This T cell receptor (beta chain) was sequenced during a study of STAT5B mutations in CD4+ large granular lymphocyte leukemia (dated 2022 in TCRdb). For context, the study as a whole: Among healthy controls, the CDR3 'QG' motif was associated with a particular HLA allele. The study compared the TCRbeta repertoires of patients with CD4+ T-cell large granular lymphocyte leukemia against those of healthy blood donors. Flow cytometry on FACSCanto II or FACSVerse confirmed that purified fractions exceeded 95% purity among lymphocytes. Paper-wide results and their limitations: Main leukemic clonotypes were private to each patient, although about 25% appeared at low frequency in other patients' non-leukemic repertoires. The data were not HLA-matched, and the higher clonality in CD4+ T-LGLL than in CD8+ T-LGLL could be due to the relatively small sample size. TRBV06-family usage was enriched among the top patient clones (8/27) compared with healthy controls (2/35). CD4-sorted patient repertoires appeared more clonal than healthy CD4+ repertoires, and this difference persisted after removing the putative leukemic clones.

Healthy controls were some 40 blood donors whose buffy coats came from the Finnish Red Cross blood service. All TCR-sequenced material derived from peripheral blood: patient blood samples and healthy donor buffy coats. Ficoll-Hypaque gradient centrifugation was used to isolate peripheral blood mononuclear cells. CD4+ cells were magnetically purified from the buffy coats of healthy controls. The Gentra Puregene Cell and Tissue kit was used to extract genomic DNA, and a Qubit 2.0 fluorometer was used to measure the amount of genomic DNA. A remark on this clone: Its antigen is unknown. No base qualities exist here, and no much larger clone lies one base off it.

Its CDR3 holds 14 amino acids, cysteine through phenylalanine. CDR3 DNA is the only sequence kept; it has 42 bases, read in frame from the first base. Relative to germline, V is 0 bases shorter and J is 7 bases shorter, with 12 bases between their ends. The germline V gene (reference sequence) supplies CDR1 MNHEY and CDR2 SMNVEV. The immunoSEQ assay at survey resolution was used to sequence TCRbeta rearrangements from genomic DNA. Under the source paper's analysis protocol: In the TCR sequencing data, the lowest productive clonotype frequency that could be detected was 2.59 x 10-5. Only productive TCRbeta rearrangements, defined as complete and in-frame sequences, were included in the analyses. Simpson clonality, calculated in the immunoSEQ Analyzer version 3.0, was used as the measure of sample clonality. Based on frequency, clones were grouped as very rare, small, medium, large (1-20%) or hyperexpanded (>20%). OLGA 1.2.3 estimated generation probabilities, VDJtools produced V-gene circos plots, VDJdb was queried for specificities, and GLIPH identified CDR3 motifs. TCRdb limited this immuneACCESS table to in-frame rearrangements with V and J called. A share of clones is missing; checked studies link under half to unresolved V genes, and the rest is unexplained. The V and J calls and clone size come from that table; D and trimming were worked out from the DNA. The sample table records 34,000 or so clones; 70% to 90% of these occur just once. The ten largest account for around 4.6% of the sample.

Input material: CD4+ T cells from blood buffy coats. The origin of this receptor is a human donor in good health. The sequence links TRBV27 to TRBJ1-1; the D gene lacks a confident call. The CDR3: CASSLSGRGIEAFF. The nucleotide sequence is TGTGCCAGCAGTTTATCCGGTAGAGGAATTGAAGCTTTCTTT.